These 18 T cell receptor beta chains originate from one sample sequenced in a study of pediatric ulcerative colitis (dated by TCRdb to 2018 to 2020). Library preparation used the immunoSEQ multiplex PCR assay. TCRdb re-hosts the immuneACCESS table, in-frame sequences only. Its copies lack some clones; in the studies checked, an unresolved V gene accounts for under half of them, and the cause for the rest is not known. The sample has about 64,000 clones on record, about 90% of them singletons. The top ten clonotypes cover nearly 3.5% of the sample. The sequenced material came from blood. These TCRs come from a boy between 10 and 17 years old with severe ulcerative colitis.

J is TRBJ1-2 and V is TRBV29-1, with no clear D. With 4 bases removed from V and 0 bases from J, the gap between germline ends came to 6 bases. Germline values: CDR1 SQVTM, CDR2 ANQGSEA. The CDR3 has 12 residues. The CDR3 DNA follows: TGCAGCGTTGTCGGAGCTAACTATGGCTACACCTTC. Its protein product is CSVVGANYGYTF.

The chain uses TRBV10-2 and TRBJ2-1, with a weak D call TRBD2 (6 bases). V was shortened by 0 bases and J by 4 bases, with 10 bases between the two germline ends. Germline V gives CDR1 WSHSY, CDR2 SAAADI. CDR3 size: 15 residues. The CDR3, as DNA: TGCGCCAGCAGTGAGTCGTTGCGGGGTTACAATGAGCAGTTCTTC. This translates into CASSESLRGYNEQFF.

The CDR3 reads CASSDGTGEFLRQFF. CDR3 DNA sequence: TGTGCCAGCAGTGACGGGACAGGGGAGTTTCTTCGGCAGTTCTTC. The gene calls are TRBV6-4 and TRBJ2-1; 10 bases agree with TRBD1. V was pared by 2 bases and J by 12 bases, with 10 bases of the junction left unmatched. CDR1 and CDR2 from the germline V gene are MRHNA and SNTAGT. The CDR3 sequence is 15 residues long.

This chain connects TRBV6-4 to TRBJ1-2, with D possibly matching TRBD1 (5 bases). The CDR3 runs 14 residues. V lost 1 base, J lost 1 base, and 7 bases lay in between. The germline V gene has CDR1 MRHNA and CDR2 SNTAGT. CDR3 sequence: CASSDCRVNYGYTF. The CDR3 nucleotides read TGTGCCAGCAGTGACTGCAGGGTTAACTATGGCTACACCTTC.

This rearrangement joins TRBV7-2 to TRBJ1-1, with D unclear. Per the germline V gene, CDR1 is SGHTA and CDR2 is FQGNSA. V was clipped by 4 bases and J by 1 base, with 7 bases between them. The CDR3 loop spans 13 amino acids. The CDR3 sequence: CASSSTGNTEAFF. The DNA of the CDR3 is TGTGCCAGCAGCTCTACGGGGAACACTGAAGCTTTCTTT.

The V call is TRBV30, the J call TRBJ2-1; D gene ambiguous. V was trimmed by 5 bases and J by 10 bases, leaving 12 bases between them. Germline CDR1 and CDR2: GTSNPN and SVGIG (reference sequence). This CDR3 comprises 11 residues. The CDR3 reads CAWGGVSEQFF. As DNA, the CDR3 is TGTGCCTGGGGTGGGGTGTCGGAGCAGTTCTTC.

CDR3 bases: TGTGCCAGCTCACCACAGGTAGCGGGAGCCCACGTATTCAACACCGGGGAGCTGTTTTTT. Protein: CASSPQVAGAHVFNTGELFF. This rearrangement joins TRBV18 to TRBJ2-2; TRBD2 aligns across 9 bases. V was pared by 1 base and J by 2 bases, with 14 bases of the junction left unmatched. The CDR3 consists of 20 residues. The germline gives CDR1 KGHSH, CDR2 LQKENI.

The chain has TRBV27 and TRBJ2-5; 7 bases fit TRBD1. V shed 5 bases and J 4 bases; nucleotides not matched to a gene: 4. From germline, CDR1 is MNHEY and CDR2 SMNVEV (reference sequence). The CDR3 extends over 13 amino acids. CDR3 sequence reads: CASSDRVTETQYF. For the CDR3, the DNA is TGTGCCAGCAGTGACAGGGTCACAGAGACCCAGTACTTC.

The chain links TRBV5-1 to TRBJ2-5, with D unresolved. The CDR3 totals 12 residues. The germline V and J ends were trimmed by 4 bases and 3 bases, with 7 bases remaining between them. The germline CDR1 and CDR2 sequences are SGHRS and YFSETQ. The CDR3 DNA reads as TGCGCCAGCAGCCTCCCTGAAGAGACCCAGTACTTC. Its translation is CASSLPEETQYF.

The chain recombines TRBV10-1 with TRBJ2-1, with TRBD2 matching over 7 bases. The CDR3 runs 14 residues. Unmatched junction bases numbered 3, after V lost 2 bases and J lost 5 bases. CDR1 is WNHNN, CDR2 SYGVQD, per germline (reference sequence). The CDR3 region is CASSETGGDNEQFF. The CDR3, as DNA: TGCGCCAGCAGTGAGACGGGGGGAGACAATGAGCAGTTCTTC.

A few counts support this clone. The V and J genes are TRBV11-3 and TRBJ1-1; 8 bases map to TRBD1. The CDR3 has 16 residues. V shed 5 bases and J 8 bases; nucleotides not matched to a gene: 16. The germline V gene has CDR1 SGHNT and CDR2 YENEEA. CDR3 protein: CASSPGQGEVETEAFF. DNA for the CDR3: TGTGCCAGCAGCCCCGGACAGGGTGAAGTAGAAACAGAAGCTTTCTTT.

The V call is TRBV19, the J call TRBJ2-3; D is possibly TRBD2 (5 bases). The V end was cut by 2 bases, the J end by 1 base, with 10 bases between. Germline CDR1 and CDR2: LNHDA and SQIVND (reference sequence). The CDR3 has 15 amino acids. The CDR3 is CASSIRKRGTDTQYF. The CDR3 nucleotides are TGTGCCAGTAGTATAAGAAAGAGGGGCACAGATACGCAGTATTTT.

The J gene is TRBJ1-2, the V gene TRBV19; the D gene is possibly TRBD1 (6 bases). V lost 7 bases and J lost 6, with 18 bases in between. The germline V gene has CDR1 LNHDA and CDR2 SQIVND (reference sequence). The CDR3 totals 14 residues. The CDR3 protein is CASIETGRGDGYTF. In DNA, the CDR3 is TGTGCCAGTATTGAAACAGGGAGAGGCGATGGCTACACCTTC. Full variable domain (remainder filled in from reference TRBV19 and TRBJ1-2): DGGITQSPKYLFRKEGQNVTLSCEQNLNHDAMYWYRQDPGQGLRLIYYSQIVNDFQKGDIAEGYSVSREKKESFPLTVTSAQKNPTAFYLCASIETGRGDGYTFGSGTRLTVV.

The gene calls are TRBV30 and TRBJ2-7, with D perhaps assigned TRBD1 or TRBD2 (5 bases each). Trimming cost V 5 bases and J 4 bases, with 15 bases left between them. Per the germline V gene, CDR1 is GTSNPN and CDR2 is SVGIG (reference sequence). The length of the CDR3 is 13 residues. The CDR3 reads CAWDRDPSYEQYF. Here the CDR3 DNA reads TGTGCCTGGGACCGGGACCCGAGTTACGAGCAGTACTTC.

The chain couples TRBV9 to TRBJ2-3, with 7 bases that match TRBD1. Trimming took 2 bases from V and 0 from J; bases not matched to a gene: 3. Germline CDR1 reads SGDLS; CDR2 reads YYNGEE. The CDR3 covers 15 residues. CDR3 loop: CASSVRQGSTDTQYF. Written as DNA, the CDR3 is TGTGCCAGCAGCGTCCGACAGGGAAGCACAGATACGCAGTATTTT.

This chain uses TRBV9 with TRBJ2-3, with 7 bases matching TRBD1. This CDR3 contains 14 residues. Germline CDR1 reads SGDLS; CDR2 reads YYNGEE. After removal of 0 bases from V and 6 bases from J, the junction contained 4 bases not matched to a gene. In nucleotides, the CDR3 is TGTGCCAGCAGCGTAGGACAGGGAGTGGATACGCAGTATTTT. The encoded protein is CASSVGQGVDTQYF.

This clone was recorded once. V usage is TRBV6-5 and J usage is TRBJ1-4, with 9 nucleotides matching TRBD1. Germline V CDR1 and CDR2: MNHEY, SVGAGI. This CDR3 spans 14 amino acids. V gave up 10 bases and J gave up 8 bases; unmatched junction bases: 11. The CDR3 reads CATAGQGKGEKLFF. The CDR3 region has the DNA TGTGCCACCGCCGGACAGGGGAAAGGCGAAAAACTGTTTTTT.

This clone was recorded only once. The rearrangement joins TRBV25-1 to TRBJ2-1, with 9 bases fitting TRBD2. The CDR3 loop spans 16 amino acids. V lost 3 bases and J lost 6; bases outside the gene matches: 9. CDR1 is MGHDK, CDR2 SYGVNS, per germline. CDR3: CASSEVSSGKSNEQFF. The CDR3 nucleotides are TGTGCCAGCAGTGAGGTCTCTAGCGGGAAGTCCAATGAGCAGTTCTTC.